This paragraph covers one T cell receptor beta chain sequence. Its antigen is unknown. The data are from a study of T-cell reconstitution after alpha-beta-depleted transplantation in children. CDR3 length equals 14 residues. Trimming removed 4 bases from V and 7 bases from J, with 16 bases in between. Germline V gene sequence: CDR1 LGHNA, CDR2 YNFKEQ. Unique molecular identifiers were incorporated when the TCRbeta library was constructed. TCRdb re-called the PCR reads through MiXCR, storing one row per CDR3 protein. Among 200,000 to 250,000 distinct CDR3 sequences listed, 9.5% to 13% were seen once. Whole-study findings and limits: When one year had passed after transplant, most T-cell counts and diversity came from newly produced T cells. Several hundred rapidly expanded clones from non-depleted graft cells reportedly supplied alpha-beta T cells about two months post-transplant. TCRbeta diversity was high at day 60 in some patients (a result of surviving recipient T cells and thymic progenitors).

The sequence came from a child in the first two years of life with acute myeloid leukemia, due to receive a stem cell transplant. V gene TRBV4-2 combines with J gene TRBJ1-2; maybe TRBD1 (6 bases). The sequences come from PBMCs, collected before TCRalphabeta/CD19-depleted stem cell transplant. CDR3 sequence: CASSPDPQGCGYTF. Written as DNA, the CDR3 is TGTGCCAGCAGCCCCGACCCACAGGGCTGTGGCTACACCTTC.